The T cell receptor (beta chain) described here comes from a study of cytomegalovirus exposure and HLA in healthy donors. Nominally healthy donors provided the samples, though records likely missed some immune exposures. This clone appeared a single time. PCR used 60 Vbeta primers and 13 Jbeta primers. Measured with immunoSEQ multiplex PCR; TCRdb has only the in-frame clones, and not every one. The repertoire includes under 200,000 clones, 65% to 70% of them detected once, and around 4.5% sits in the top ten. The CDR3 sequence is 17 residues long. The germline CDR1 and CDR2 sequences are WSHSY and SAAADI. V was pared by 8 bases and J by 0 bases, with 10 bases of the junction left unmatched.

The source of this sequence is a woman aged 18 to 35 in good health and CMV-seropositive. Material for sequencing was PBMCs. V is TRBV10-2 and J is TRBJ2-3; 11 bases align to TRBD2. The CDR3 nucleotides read TGCGCCAGCTTGAGGCTAGCGGGGGGTCCTAGCACAGATACGCAGTATTTT. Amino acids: CASLRLAGGPSTDTQYF.